Listed below are T cell receptor beta chains from one sample, sequenced in a study of blood T cell repertoires in COVID-19. Repertoires were generated with immunoSEQ multiplex PCR, while TCRdb's copy carries only in-frame clones and drops some. The table has approximately 200,000 clones, around nine tenths seen once. What was sequenced was peripheral blood. The receptors derive from a man in his 60s who had recovered from COVID-19. The CDR3 runs from the conserved cysteine through the conserved F or W. The D gene is left open where the match is weak. Size values are once, few and many counts, or a class for expanded clones, and some rows have none.

-	-	TRBV18	TRBJ1-5	CASSPGPGEGNQPQHF	TGTGCCAGCTCACCCGGGCCGGGGGAAGGCAATCAGCCCCAGCATTTT
TRBD1	-	TRBV30	TRBJ2-1	CAWSTGQGAYNEQFF	TGTGCCTGGAGCACTGGACAGGGGGCCTACAATGAGCAGTTCTTC
TRBD2	-	TRBV11-2	TRBJ2-7	CASSLRAGGADREQYF	TGTGCCAGCAGCTTACGAGCGGGGGGGGCCGATCGCGAGCAGTACTTC
-	-	TRBV16	TRBJ1-3	CASSQRGGGSGNTIYF	TGTGCCAGCAGCCAACGTGGCGGAGGCTCTGGAAACACCATATATTTT
TRBD1	-	TRBV7-2	TRBJ1-1	CASSSQGDTEAFF	TGTGCCAGCAGCTCACAGGGGGACACTGAAGCTTTCTTT
-	-	TRBV18	TRBJ2-3	CASSTGGADTQYF	TGTGCCAGCTCAACCGGAGGGGCAGATACGCAGTATTTT
TRBD2	-	TRBV7-2	TRBJ2-1	CASSRTGGGWNEQFF	TGTGCCAGCAGCCGTACGGGAGGGGGGTGGAATGAGCAGTTCTTC
-	-	TRBV12-3/TRBV12-4	TRBJ1-4	CASSWREKLFF	TGTGCCAGCAGCTGGAGGGAAAAACTGTTTTTT
TRBD1	once	TRBV7-9	TRBJ1-2	CASRKGTGITYGYTF	TGTGCCAGCAGAAAAGGGACAGGGATAACCTATGGCTACACCTTC
-	few	TRBV12-3/TRBV12-4	TRBJ1-5	CASSSLGQPQHF	TGTGCCAGCAGTTCCCTCGGTCAGCCCCAGCATTTT
-	-	TRBV7-8	TRBJ2-5	CASSLADSRQTQYF	TGTGCCAGCAGCTTAGCGGACAGTAGGCAGACCCAGTACTTC
TRBD1	-	TRBV7-3	TRBJ1-2	CASTPGQGYGYTF	TGTGCCAGCACCCCTGGACAGGGATATGGCTACACCTTC
TRBD1	few	TRBV4-2	TRBJ1-1	CASSQGRGPVDTEAFF	TGTGCCAGCAGCCAAGGCAGGGGGCCTGTGGACACTGAAGCTTTCTTT
-	-	TRBV5-4	TRBJ2-3	CASSEENTDTQYF	TGTGCCAGCAGCGAAGAGAACACAGATACGCAGTATTTT
-	many	TRBV6-6	TRBJ1-3	CASSYSEQGNTIYF	TGTGCCAGCAGTTACTCGGAGCAGGGAAACACCATATATTTT
-	-	TRBV12-3/TRBV12-4	TRBJ2-1	CASSLGRYNEQFF	TGTGCCAGCAGTTTAGGCAGATACAATGAGCAGTTCTTC
-	-	TRBV7-9	TRBJ2-5	CASTPVGEARETQYF	TGTGCCAGCACCCCGGTAGGGGAGGCACGGGAGACCCAGTACTTC
TRBD1	-	TRBV7-7	TRBJ2-1	CASSSRDRYNEQFF	TGTGCCAGCAGCTCCCGGGACAGGTACAATGAGCAGTTCTTC
TRBD1	once	TRBV12-5	TRBJ2-2	CASGPDRGSHTGELFF	TGTGCTAGTGGCCCTGACAGGGGATCGCACACCGGGGAGCTGTTTTTT
TRBD2	-	TRBV28	TRBJ2-1	CASIMTSGRNEQFF	TGTGCCAGCATTATGACTAGCGGGAGAAATGAGCAGTTCTTC
TRBD1	-	TRBV6-2/TRBV6-3	TRBJ1-5	CASSYSGQGDQPQHF	TGTGCCAGCAGTTACTCCGGACAGGGTGATCAGCCCCAGCATTTT
-	-	TRBV28	TRBJ1-5	CASSPHLRGSGNQPQHF	TGTGCCAGCAGTCCCCACCTGAGGGGGTCCGGCAATCAGCCCCAGCATTTT
TRBD2	-	TRBV19	TRBJ2-2	CASNSGSRAGELFF	TGTGCCAGTAATAGCGGGAGTCGGGCCGGGGAGCTGTTTTTT
-	once	TRBV3-1/TRBV3-2	TRBJ1-2	CASSQDSNYGYTF	TGTGCCAGCAGCCAAGATAGTAACTATGGCTACACCTTC
-	-	TRBV3-1/TRBV3-2	TRBJ1-3	CASSLRTAGNTIYF	TGTGCCAGCAGCCTAAGGACAGCTGGAAACACCATATATTTT
-	-	TRBV2	TRBJ1-5	CASGAGANQPQHF	TGTGCCAGCGGGGCAGGGGCTAATCAGCCCCAGCATTTT
TRBD1	-	TRBV5-1	TRBJ2-2	CASRLLDRDTGELFF	TGCGCCAGCAGACTCCTCGACAGGGACACCGGGGAGCTGTTTTTT
-	-	TRBV28	TRBJ1-4	CATSRNRAEKLFF	TGTGCCACATCCAGGAACAGGGCTGAAAAACTGTTTTTT
-	-	TRBV19	TRBJ1-1	CASRGQGQTEAFF	TGTGCCAGTAGGGGTCAGGGGCAAACTGAAGCTTTCTTT
TRBD2	-	TRBV2	TRBJ2-1	CASSLSGGDNEQFF	TGTGCCAGCAGTCTAAGCGGGGGGGACAATGAGCAGTTCTTC
TRBD1	-	TRBV7-6	TRBJ1-6	CASSQSGGNSPLHF	TGTGCCAGCAGCCAGTCAGGGGGAAATTCACCCCTCCACTTT
TRBD1	-	TRBV3-1/TRBV3-2	TRBJ1-6	CASSQGGGTGSSPLHF	TGTGCCAGCAGCCAAGGGGGTGGGACAGGGAGTTCACCCCTCCACTTT
TRBD2	-	TRBV4-1	TRBJ2-5	CASSPGLQETQYF	TGCGCCAGCAGCCCGGGACTACAAGAGACCCAGTACTTC
-	-	TRBV7-2	TRBJ1-3	CASSSGGGTGNTIYF	TGTGCCAGCAGCTCCGGGGGGGGCACTGGAAACACCATATATTTT
TRBD2	-	TRBV5-1	TRBJ2-1	CASSLMGGGASYNEQFF	TGCGCCAGCAGCTTGATGGGCGGGGGAGCCTCCTACAATGAGCAGTTCTTC
TRBD2	-	TRBV5-1	TRBJ2-5	CASSPGTSGETQYF	TGCGCCAGCAGCCCCGGGACTAGCGGAGAGACCCAGTACTTC
TRBD2	-	TRBV9	TRBJ2-3	CASKSGGASTDTQYF	TGTGCCAGCAAAAGCGGGGGAGCTAGCACAGATACGCAGTATTTT
TRBD2	-	TRBV5-6	TRBJ2-3	CASSLGGRASSTDTQYF	TGTGCCAGCAGCTTGGGCGGGAGGGCCTCTAGCACAGATACGCAGTATTTT
-	-	TRBV9	TRBJ1-2	CASSVSSTMQTGYTF	TGTGCCAGCAGCGTAAGTTCGACTATGCAAACTGGCTACACCTTC
TRBD1	-	TRBV7-2	TRBJ1-1	CASSLAPGTGGSTEAFF	TGTGCCAGCAGCTTAGCGCCTGGGACAGGGGGTAGCACTGAAGCTTTCTTT
-	-	TRBV19	TRBJ1-4	CASSIDGPGNEKLFF	TGTGCCAGTAGTATCGATGGCCCAGGGAATGAAAAACTGTTTTTT
TRBD1	-	TRBV7-2	TRBJ1-2	CASSPEQGAGGYTF	TGTGCCAGCAGCCCGGAACAGGGGGCGGGAGGCTACACCTTC
-	-	TRBV7-2	TRBJ1-6	CASSLDRDSPLHF	TGTGCCAGCAGCTTAGACAGGGATTCACCCCTCCACTTT
-	-	TRBV7-2	TRBJ1-4	CASSFQGSTNEKLFF	TGTGCCAGCAGCTTTCAGGGTTCAACTAATGAAAAACTGTTTTTT
TRBD2	-	TRBV5-1	TRBJ2-3	CASSSGTSGLEDTQYF	TGCGCCAGCAGCTCCGGGACTAGCGGCCTAGAGGATACGCAGTATTTT
TRBD2	-	TRBV2	TRBJ2-7	CASRGWAGVPGEQYF	TGTGCCAGCAGGGGCTGGGCGGGAGTTCCCGGCGAGCAGTACTTC
-	-	TRBV2	TRBJ2-2	CASSEVSAGNTGELFF	TGTGCCAGCAGTGAAGTTTCAGCGGGTAACACCGGGGAGCTGTTTTTT
-	-	TRBV24-1	TRBJ2-3	CATTQGSTDTQYF	TGTGCCACCACACAGGGTTCCACAGATACGCAGTATTTT
TRBD2	-	TRBV3-1/TRBV3-2	TRBJ2-5	CASSLEGTSANPARETQYF	TGTGCCAGCAGCCTAGAAGGGACTAGCGCCAACCCCGCCCGAGAGACCCAGTACTTC
TRBD2	few	TRBV7-3	TRBJ2-3	CASSEGGTQYF	TGTGCCAGCAGCGAGGGAGGGACGCAGTATTTT
TRBD2	-	TRBV24-1	TRBJ2-3	CATKGAGPDTQYF	TGTGCCACCAAGGGAGCGGGACCAGATACGCAGTATTTT
-	-	TRBV19	TRBJ1-3	CASSTHKSSGNTIYF	TGTGCCAGTAGTACGCACAAAAGCTCTGGAAACACCATATATTTT